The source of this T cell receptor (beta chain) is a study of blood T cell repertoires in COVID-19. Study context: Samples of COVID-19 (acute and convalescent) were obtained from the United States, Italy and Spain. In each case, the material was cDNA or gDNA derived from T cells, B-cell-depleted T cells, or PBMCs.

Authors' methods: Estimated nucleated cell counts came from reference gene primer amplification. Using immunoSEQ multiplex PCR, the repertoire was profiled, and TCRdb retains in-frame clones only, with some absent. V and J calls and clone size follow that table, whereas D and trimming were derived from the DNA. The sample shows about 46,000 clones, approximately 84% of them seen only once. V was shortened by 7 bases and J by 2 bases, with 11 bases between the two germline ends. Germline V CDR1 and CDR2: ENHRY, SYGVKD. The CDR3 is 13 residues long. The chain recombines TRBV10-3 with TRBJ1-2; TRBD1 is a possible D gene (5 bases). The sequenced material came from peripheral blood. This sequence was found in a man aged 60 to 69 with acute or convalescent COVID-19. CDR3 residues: CAIMGRGNYGYTF. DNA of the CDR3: TGTGCCATCATGGGGAGGGGCAACTATGGCTACACCTTC.